These 17 T cell receptor beta chains came from one sample sequenced in a study of T-cell memory formation after mild COVID-19. Via MiXCR, TCRdb re-called the 5' RACE reads, giving one row per CDR3 protein. Of around 310,000 distinct CDR3 sequences listed, under 25% are singletons. The sample comprised PBMCs or a T cell subset sorted from them (not recorded which). The source is a man in his late teens or twenties who had mild COVID-19 (a few samples of this study predate the infection). Cell type and time point are not known.

The table lists this clonotype with a few counts. The chain uses TRBV9 and TRBJ1-5, with TRBD1 identical over 7 bases. Germline CDR1 SGDLS, CDR2 YYNGEE. The CDR3 is 15 amino acids. V dropped 3 bases and J dropped 0; count of bases not matched to a gene: 3. The CDR3 here is CASSETGDSNQPQHF. The CDR3 DNA reads as TGTGCCAGCAGCGAAACAGGGGATAGCAATCAGCCCCAGCATTTT.

V is TRBV12-5 and J is TRBJ1-1, with D perhaps matching TRBD1 (5 bases). V lost 6 bases to trimming and J lost 2 bases, with 22 bases between them. Germline V CDR1 and CDR2: LGHNT, FRNRAP. The CDR3 has 17 amino acids. CDR3 protein: CASGRAYDRRGNTEAFF. DNA for the CDR3: TGTGCTAGTGGCCGCGCATACGACAGAAGGGGAAACACTGAAGCTTTCTTT.

The table lists this clonotype with many counts. The chain has TRBV5-1 and TRBJ2-3, with D possibly being TRBD1 (7 bases). Trimming removed 4 bases from V and 7 bases from J, with 10 bases in between. This CDR3 has 12 amino acids. Germline V gene lookup returns CDR1 SGHRS and CDR2 YFSETQ. DNA of the CDR3: TGCGCCAGCAGCGCGGGACAGAATACGCAGTATTTT. Translating gives CASSAGQNTQYF.

This clonotype was observed a single time. The chain is built from TRBV11-1 and TRBJ2-2; D unclear. CDR1 is SGHAT, CDR2 FQDESV, per germline (reference sequence). The CDR3 consists of 13 residues. V lost 7 bases and J 2 bases, leaving 8 bases between the germline ends. The CDR3 DNA sequence: TGTGCCAGCAATCTGGGCAACACCGGGGAGCTGTTTTTT. This encodes CASNLGNTGELFF.

This chain uses TRBV9 with TRBJ2-2; D could derive from TRBD1 or TRBD2 (5 bases each). Trimming pared 3 bases from V and 1 base from J, leaving 13 bases between. Germline assignment: CDR1 SGDLS and CDR2 YYNGEE. The CDR3 totals 16 residues. CDR3 in amino acids: CASSARRDGNTGELFF. CDR3 sequence (DNA): TGTGCCAGCAGCGCCCGCAGGGACGGGAACACCGGGGAGCTGTTTTTT. The complete variable domain, with remaining parts taken from reference TRBV9 and TRBJ2-2, reads DSGVTQTPKHLITATGQRVTLRCSPRSGDLSVYWYQQSLDQGLQFLIQYYNGEERAKGNILERFSAQQFPDLHSELNLSSLELGDSALYFCASSARRDGNTGELFFGEGSRLTVL.

The CDR3 spells CASSFEGRGNSPLHF. In DNA, the CDR3 is TGTGCCAGCAGCTTCGAGGGACGGGGGAATTCACCCCTCCACTTT. The V gene is TRBV7-9, the J gene TRBJ1-6, with D possibly TRBD1 on 5 matching bases. V gave up 3 bases and J gave up 7 bases, with 13 bases separating them. CDR3 length: 15 amino acids. Germline values: CDR1 SEHNR, CDR2 FQNEAQ (reference sequence).

A few counts support this clonotype. This chain links TRBV12-3 or TRBV12-4 with TRBJ1-1; a weak D match, TRBD1 (6 bases). Deletions cut 5 bases from V and 0 bases from J, with 13 bases between. The CDR3 runs 15 residues. The CDR3: CASSPGGSMNTEAFF. As DNA, the CDR3 is TGTGCCAGCAGTCCCGGGGGCAGCATGAACACTGAAGCTTTCTTT.

The chain joins TRBV24-1 to TRBJ2-1; 10 bases map to TRBD1. Germline CDR1 reads KGHDR; CDR2 reads SFDVKD. V trimming: 5 bases; J trimming: 4 bases; junction bases outside the gene matches: 4. The CDR3 sequence is 15 residues long. The CDR3 here is CATSGGTGVYNEQFF. CDR3 DNA sequence: TGTGCCACCAGTGGTGGGACAGGGGTATACAATGAGCAGTTCTTC.

The V call is TRBV6-5, the J call TRBJ2-5, with TRBD2 identical over 16 bases. The CDR3 runs to 16 residues. V trimming: 6 bases; J trimming: 2 bases; junction bases outside the gene matches: 3. Germline CDR1 reads MNHEY; CDR2 reads SVGAGI. CDR3 DNA sequence: TGTGCCAGCAGAAAGGGACTAGCGGGGGGGCAAGAGACCCAGTACTTC. Encoded protein: CASRKGLAGGQETQYF.

This chain's CDR3 is CASSFGRGAETQYF. CDR3 coding DNA: TGTGCCAGCAGCTTCGGTCGGGGGGCCGAGACCCAGTACTTC. The rearrangement joins TRBV7-2 to TRBJ2-5; D possibly corresponds to TRBD2 (7 bases). The V and J ends lost 3 bases and 5 bases respectively, with 13 bases between them. This CDR3 has 14 residues. CDR1 SGHTA and CDR2 FQGNSA come from the germline V gene.

The chain uses TRBV12-3 or TRBV12-4 and TRBJ2-5; 8 nucleotides agree with TRBD1. Trimming took 5 bases from V and 3 from J; bases not matched to a gene: 2. The CDR3 contains 13 residues. The CDR3 loop is CASSPTGEETQYF. DNA of the CDR3: TGTGCCAGCAGTCCGACAGGGGAAGAGACCCAGTACTTC.

The chain joins TRBV9 to TRBJ2-2, with D possibly matching TRBD2 (7 bases). CDR1 is SGDLS and CDR2 is YYNGEE in the germline V gene. The CDR3 totals 14 residues. Trimming took off 4 bases at V and 7 bases at J, with 14 bases between the two ends. DNA of the CDR3: TGTGCCAGCAGCCCCGGGGGGCCCGGCGGGGAGCTGTTTTTT. Amino acids: CASSPGGPGGELFF.

The genes are TRBV29-1 and TRBJ2-7; the match to TRBD1 covers 9 bases. Germline V gene data show CDR1 as SQVTM and CDR2 as ANQGSEA. CDR3 size: 13 residues. The V and J ends lost 7 bases and 5 bases, in that order; junction bases with no gene match: 9. In nucleotides, the CDR3 is TGCAGCGCCCTAGGACAGGGGTTTAACGAGCAGTACTTC. Its protein product is CSALGQGFNEQYF.

This clonotype was picked up a small number of times. The V and J genes are TRBV24-1 and TRBJ1-5; 8 bases agree with TRBD1. Trimming cost V 10 bases and J 3 bases; bases outside gene matches: 7. Germline CDR1 KGHDR, CDR2 SFDVKD. The CDR3 loop spans 14 amino acids. The CDR3 here is CATAGQENNQPQHF. Here the CDR3 DNA reads TGTGCCACTGCGGGACAGGAGAACAATCAGCCCCAGCATTTT.

As regards this clonotype: Sequence at one end of the junction differs from germline and may be a read error. V usage is TRBV7-7 and J usage is TRBJ2-5, with D perhaps TRBD2 (5 bases). The CDR3 sequence is 13 residues long. Germline CDR1 and CDR2: SSHAT and FNYEAQ (reference sequence). For the CDR3, the DNA is TGTGCTAGCAGCGAGGGAGTTCCGAAGACCCAGTACTTC. Amino acids: CASSEGVPKTQYF.

In this sample, this clonotype turned up a few times. V and J are TRBV5-1 and TRBJ2-1; 9 bases line up with TRBD1. This CDR3 is 13 amino acids long. The V gene's germline CDR1 is SGHRS and CDR2 YFSETQ. The junction had 0 bases not matched to a gene; V was cut back by 4 bases and J by 4 bases. This chain's CDR3 is CASSDRGYNEQFF. The CDR3 nucleotides read TGCGCCAGCAGCGACAGGGGGTACAATGAGCAGTTCTTC.

The V gene is TRBV5-6, the J gene TRBJ1-1, with D unclear. Trimming cost V 0 bases and J 4 bases, with 7 bases left between them. The germline V gene encodes CDR1 SGHDT and CDR2 YYEEEE. The CDR3 is 13 amino acids. CDR3 DNA: TGTGCCAGCAGCTTGGAGGACGGCACTGAAGCTTTCTTT. This translates into CASSLEDGTEAFF.